Listed here are 5 T cell receptor beta chains from one sample, sequenced in a study of OX40 agonist ivuxolimab in advanced cancers. Profiled with immunoSEQ multiplex PCR; TCRdb holds only in-frame clones, not every one. Of about 67,000 clones listed, roughly 90% are singletons. The sequences come from CD4+ or CD8+ T cells sorted from blood, collected in a trial of the OX40 agonist ivuxolimab. The source is an adult with an advanced solid tumor such as melanoma, head and neck, liver or kidney cancer.

The CDR3 reads CASSLGAATRSYGYTF. CDR3 bases: TGCGCCAGCAGCTTGGGTGCGGCCACCAGGTCTTATGGCTACACCTTC. This sequence joins TRBV5-1 and TRBJ1-2; D is unclear. CDR1 and CDR2 (germline): SGHRS, YFSETQ. The CDR3 totals 16 residues. V was cut by 0 bases and J by 5 bases, with 17 bases left in between.

The rearrangement links TRBV16 to TRBJ1-2; 7 bases line up with TRBD1. J lost 7 bases, V lost 0 bases, and 8 bases had no gene match. This CDR3 comprises 15 residues. Germline V lookup: CDR1 KGHSY, CDR2 FQNENV. The CDR3 DNA sequence: TGTGCCAGCAGCCAATCCCGCGACAGGGCGGGTGGCTACACCTTC. Translation: CASSQSRDRAGGYTF.

This clone was counted once. The chain employs TRBV9 and TRBJ2-7, with D maybe TRBD1 (7 bases). V lost 3 bases, J lost 6 bases, and 19 bases lay in between. CDR3 length: 15 residues. The germline V gene encodes CDR1 SGDLS and CDR2 YYNGEE. The CDR3 loop is CASSAELTGTGEQYF. Here the CDR3 DNA reads TGTGCCAGCAGCGCGGAACTGACAGGGACTGGCGAGCAGTACTTC.

J is TRBJ1-2 and V is TRBV10-2; 7 nucleotides align to TRBD1. The CDR3 extends over 15 amino acids. V lost 3 bases and J lost 2; bases outside the gene matches: 6. The germline gives CDR1 WSHSY, CDR2 SAAADI. The CDR3 DNA reads TGCGCCAGCAGTGACTGGACAGGACCGAACTATGGCTACACCTTC. Translated, it gives CASSDWTGPNYGYTF.

The rearrangement joins TRBV5-6 to TRBJ1-1; D is uncertain. The V gene's germline CDR1 is SGHDT and CDR2 YYEEEE. This CDR3 contains 13 residues. V lost 4 bases, J lost 5 bases, and 12 bases lay in between. The CDR3 spells CASSLVLGTEAFF. The CDR3, as DNA: TGTGCCAGCAGCCTGGTGTTGGGGACTGAAGCTTTCTTT.